Listed below are T cell receptor beta chains from one sample, sequenced in a study of Graves' ophthalmopathy and Graves' hyperthyroidism. TCRdb independently ran MiXCR on the multiplex PCR reads; one entry per CDR3 protein. Among 500,000 to 600,000 distinct CDR3 sequences listed, less than 45% were seen once. Source material: peripheral blood or thyroid tissue (not recorded which). The receptors here all came from an adult man with Graves' hyperthyroidism. The CDR3 runs from the conserved cysteine through the conserved F or W. The order of the fields is clone size, V gene, D gene, J gene, CDR3 protein, CDR3 DNA. The D gene is left open where the match is weak. Clone size, where shown, is once, few, many, or a class for clones that have expanded.

size: many; V: TRBV10-2; D: .; J: TRBJ1-5; CDR3: CASRPPGVNQPQHF; DNA: TGCGCCAGTCGACCCCCGGGTGTCAATCAGCCCCAGCATTTT
size: many; V: TRBV7-9; D: TRBD1; J: TRBJ1-6; CDR3: CASSRDEGTAYNSPLHF; DNA: TGCGCCAGCAGCCGAGACGAGGGGACAGCTTATAATTCACCCCTCCACTTT
size: many; V: TRBV13; D: .; J: TRBJ2-2; CDR3: CASRGSGELFF; DNA: TGTGCCAGCAGAGGGTCCGGGGAGCTGTTTTTT
size: many; V: TRBV12-3/TRBV12-4; D: .; J: TRBJ1-1; CDR3: CASSLTGSTEAFF; DNA: TGTGCCAGCAGCCTAACAGGGAGCACTGAAGCTTTCTTT
size: .; V: TRBV11-2; D: TRBD2; J: TRBJ2-7; CDR3: CASSRPGGVGLPYEQYF; DNA: TGTGCCAGCAGCCGCCCGGGGGGGGTGGGACTACCCTACGAGCAGTACTTC
size: many; V: TRBV9; D: TRBD1; J: TRBJ1-1; CDR3: CASSVSDRGTEAFF; DNA: TGTGCCAGCAGCGTCTCGGACAGGGGCACTGAAGCTTTCTTT
size: few; V: TRBV3-1; D: TRBD2; J: TRBJ2-7; CDR3: CASSRRGAGAFNEQYF; DNA: TGTGCCAGCAGCCGAAGGGGTGCGGGAGCCTTTAACGAGCAGTACTTC
size: many; V: TRBV7-2; D: .; J: TRBJ1-1; CDR3: CASTPGTANTEAFF; DNA: TGTGCCAGCACCCCCGGGACGGCGAACACTGAAGCTTTCTTT
size: once; V: TRBV19; D: .; J: TRBJ1-1; CDR3: CASITGSGTEAFF; DNA: TGTGCTAGCATAACAGGGAGTGGCACTGAAGCTTTCTTT
size: many; V: TRBV5-6; D: .; J: TRBJ1-1; CDR3: CASSLIKSRGGNTEAFF; DNA: TGTGCCAGCAGCTTGATTAAATCCCGGGGCGGGAACACTGAAGCTTTCTTT
size: many; V: TRBV7-8; D: .; J: TRBJ1-3; CDR3: CASSFGHVLSGNTIYF; DNA: TGTGCCAGCAGCTTCGGACACGTTTTATCTGGAAACACCATATATTTT
size: many; V: TRBV20-1; D: .; J: TRBJ2-5; CDR3: CSARDLTLGTLGIF; DNA: TGCAGTGCTAGAGACCTAACCCTTGGGACTTTGGGAATCTTC
size: .; V: TRBV25-1; D: .; J: TRBJ1-1; CDR3: CASSDSRTANTEAFF; DNA: TGTGCCAGCAGTGATTCCCGGACGGCGAACACCGAAGCTTTCTTT
size: few; V: TRBV27; D: .; J: TRBJ2-7; CDR3: CASSSRTSIKNEQYF; DNA: TGTGCCAGCAGTTCGCGGACCTCGATCAAGAACGAGCAGTACTTC
size: .; V: TRBV10-3; D: .; J: TRBJ2-2; CDR3: CAIRSASGQGTGELFF; DNA: TGTGCCATCAGGAGTGCTAGTGGGCAGGGGACCGGGGAGCTGTTTTTT
size: .; V: TRBV28; D: TRBD1; J: TRBJ1-1; CDR3: CASSLRDRTLYTEAFF; DNA: TGTGCCAGCAGTTTAAGGGACAGGACCTTATACACTGAAGCTTTCTTT
size: .; V: TRBV6-6; D: TRBD2; J: TRBJ2-3; CDR3: CASSYGRGLAGNTDTQYF; DNA: TGTGCCAGCAGTTACGGCCGTGGGCTAGCGGGCAACACAGATACGCAGTATTTT
size: once; V: TRBV12-3/TRBV12-4; D: .; J: TRBJ1-2; CDR3: CASGQFGNTF; DNA: TGTGCCAGCGGACAGTTTGGAAACACCTTC
size: many; V: TRBV6-5; D: .; J: TRBJ1-6; CDR3: CASSLGQLDSYNSPLHF; DNA: TGTGCCAGCAGCCTTGGGCAGCTGGACTCCTATAATTCACCCCTCCACTTT
size: .; V: TRBV7-9; D: TRBD1; J: TRBJ2-1; CDR3: CASSLRQGTYNEQFF; DNA: TGTGCCAGCAGCTTAAGACAGGGTACCTACAATGAGCAGTTCTTC